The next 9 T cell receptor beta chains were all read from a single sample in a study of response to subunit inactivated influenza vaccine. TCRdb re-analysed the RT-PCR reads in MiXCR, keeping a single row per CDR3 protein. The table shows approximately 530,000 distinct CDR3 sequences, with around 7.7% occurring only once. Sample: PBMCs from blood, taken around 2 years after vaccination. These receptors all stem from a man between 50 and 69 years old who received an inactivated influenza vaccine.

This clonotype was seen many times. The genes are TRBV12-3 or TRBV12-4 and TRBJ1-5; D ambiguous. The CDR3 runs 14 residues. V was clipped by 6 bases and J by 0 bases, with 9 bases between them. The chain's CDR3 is CASSLDNSNQPQHF. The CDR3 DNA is TGTGCCAGCAGCTTGGATAATAGCAATCAGCCCCAGCATTTT.

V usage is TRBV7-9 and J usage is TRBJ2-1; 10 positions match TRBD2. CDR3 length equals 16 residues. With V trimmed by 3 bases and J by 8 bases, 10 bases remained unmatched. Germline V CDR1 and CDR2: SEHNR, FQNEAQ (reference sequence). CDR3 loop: CASSLAGLARGDEQFF. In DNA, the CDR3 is TGTGCCAGCAGCTTGGCGGGACTAGCGAGGGGCGATGAGCAGTTCTTC.

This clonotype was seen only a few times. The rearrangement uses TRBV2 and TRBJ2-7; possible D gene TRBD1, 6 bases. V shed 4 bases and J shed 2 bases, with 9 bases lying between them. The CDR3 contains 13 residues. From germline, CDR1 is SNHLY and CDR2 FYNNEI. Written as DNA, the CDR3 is TGTGCCAGCAGTGTAGGGACAACCTACGAGCAGTACTTC. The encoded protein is CASSVGTTYEQYF.

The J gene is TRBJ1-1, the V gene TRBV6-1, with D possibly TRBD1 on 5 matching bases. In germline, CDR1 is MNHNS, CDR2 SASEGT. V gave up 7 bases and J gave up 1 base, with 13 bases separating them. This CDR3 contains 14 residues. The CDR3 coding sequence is TGTGCCAGCACCCCGGGGCAGCAGAACACTGAAGCTTTCTTT. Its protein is CASTPGQQNTEAFF.

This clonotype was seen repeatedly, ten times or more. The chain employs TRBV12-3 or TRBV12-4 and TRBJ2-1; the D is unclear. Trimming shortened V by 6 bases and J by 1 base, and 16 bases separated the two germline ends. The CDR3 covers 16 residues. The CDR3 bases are TGTGCCAGCAGCCCAGATCGAGGTGGGTCCTACAATGAGCAGTTCTTC. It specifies CASSPDRGGSYNEQFF.

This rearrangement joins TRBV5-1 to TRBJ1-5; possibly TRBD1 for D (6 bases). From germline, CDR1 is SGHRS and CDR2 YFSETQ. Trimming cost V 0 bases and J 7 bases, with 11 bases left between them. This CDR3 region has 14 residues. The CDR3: CASSLEGGWQPQHF. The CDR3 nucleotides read TGCGCCAGCAGCTTGGAGGGGGGATGGCAGCCCCAGCATTTT.

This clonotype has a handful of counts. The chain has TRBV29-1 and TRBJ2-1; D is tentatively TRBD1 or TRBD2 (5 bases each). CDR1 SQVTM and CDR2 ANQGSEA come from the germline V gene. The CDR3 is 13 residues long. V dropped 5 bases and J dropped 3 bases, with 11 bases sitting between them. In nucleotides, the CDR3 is TGCAGCGTTCGGGACGTACGCTACAATGAGCAGTTCTTC. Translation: CSVRDVRYNEQFF.

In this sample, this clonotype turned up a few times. As DNA, the CDR3 is TGTGCCAGCAGCCAACACAACGGCGTCTACGAGCAGTACTTC. This encodes CASSQHNGVYEQYF. V is TRBV3-1 and J is TRBJ2-7; D not resolved. This CDR3 has 14 amino acids. Germline V gene data show CDR1 as LGHDT and CDR2 as YNNKEL (reference sequence). V gave up 2 bases and J gave up 3 bases, with 11 bases separating them.

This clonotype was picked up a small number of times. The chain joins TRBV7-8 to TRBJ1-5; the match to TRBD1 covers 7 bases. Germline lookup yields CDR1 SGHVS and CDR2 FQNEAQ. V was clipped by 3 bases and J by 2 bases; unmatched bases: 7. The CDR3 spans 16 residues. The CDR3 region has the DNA TGTGCCAGCAGCTTTACAGGGGAGAGCCGCAATCAGCCCCAGCATTTT. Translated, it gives CASSFTGESRNQPQHF.